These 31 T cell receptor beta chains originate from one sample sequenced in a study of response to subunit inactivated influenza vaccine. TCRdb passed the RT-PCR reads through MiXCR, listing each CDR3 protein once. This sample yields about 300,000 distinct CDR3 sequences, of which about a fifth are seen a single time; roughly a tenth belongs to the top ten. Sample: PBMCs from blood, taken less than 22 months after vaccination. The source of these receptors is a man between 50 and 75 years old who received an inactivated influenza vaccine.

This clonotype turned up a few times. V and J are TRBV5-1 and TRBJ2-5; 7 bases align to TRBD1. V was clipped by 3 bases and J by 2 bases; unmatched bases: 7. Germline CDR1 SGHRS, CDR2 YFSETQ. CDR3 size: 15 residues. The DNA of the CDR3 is TGCGCCAGCAGCTCAGGGGGAGTCTATCAAGAGACCCAGTACTTC. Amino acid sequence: CASSSGGVYQETQYF. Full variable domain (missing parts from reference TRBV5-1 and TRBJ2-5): KAGVTQTPRYLIKTRGQQVTLSCSPISGHRSVSWYQQTPGQGLQFLFEYFSETQRNKGNFPGRFSGRQFSNSRSEMNVSTLELGDSALYLCASSSGGVYQETQYFGPGTRLLVL.

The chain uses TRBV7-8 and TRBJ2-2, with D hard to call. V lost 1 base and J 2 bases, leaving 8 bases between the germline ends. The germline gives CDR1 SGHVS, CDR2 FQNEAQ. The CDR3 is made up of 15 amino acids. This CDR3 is CASSLGRINTGELFF. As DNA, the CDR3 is TGTGCCAGCAGCTTAGGAAGGATAAACACCGGGGAGCTGTTTTTT.

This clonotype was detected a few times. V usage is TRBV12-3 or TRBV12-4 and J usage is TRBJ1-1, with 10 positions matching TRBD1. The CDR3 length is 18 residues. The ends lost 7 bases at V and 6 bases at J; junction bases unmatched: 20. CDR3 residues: CASNLKVRDRGPLAEAFF. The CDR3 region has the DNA TGTGCCAGCAATCTTAAAGTGAGGGACAGGGGACCTCTCGCTGAAGCTTTCTTT.

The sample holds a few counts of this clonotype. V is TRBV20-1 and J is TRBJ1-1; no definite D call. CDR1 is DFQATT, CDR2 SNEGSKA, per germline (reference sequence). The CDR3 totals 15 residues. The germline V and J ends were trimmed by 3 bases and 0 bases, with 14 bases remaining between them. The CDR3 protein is CSASYAGLVNTEAFF. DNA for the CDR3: TGCAGTGCTAGCTACGCCGGGTTGGTGAACACTGAAGCTTTCTTT.

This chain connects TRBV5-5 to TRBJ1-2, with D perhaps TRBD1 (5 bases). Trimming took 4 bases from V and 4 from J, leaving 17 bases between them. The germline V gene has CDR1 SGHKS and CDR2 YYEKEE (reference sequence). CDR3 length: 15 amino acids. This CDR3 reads CASSLAGAGIYGYTF. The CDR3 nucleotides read TGTGCCAGCAGCCTTGCTGGGGCGGGGATCTATGGCTACACCTTC.

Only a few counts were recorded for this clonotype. The CDR3 bases are TGCAGCGTTGTAGAATGGAAGATAGAAATCACAGATACGCAGTATTTT. Its protein product is CSVVEWKIEITDTQYF. The chain carries TRBV29-1 and TRBJ2-3; no clear D gene. In germline, CDR1 is SQVTM, CDR2 ANQGSEA. This CDR3 is 16 amino acids long. Trimming stripped 4 bases from V and 2 bases from J, with 19 bases between.

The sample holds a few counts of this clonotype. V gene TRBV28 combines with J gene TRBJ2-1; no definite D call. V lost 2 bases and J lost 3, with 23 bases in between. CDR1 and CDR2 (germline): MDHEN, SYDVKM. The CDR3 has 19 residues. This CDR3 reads CASSLPSLWAARNYNEQFF. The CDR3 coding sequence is TGTGCCAGCAGTTTACCTTCTCTTTGGGCAGCTAGAAACTACAATGAGCAGTTCTTC.

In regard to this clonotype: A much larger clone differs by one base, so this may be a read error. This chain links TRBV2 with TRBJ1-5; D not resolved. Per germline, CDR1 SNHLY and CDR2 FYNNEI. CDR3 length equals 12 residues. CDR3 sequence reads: CASSDGNQAQHF. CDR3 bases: TGTGCCAGCAGTGACGGAAATCAGGCCCAGCATTTT.

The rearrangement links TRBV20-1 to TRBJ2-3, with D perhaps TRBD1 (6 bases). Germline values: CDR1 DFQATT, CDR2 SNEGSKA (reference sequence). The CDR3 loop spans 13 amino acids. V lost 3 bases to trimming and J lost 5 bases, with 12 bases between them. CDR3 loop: CSARRQVGDTQYF. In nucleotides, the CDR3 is TGCAGTGCTAGGAGACAGGTTGGAGATACGCAGTATTTT.

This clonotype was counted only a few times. The CDR3 region has the DNA TGTGCCAGCAGTTCGGACGGATATACGCAGTATTTT. It encodes CASSSDGYTQYF. This chain joins TRBV6-6 and TRBJ2-3, with unresolved D. The CDR3 has 12 residues. The germline CDR1 and CDR2 sequences are MNHNY and SVGAGI (reference sequence). Trimming took 4 bases from V and 7 from J, leaving 9 bases between them.

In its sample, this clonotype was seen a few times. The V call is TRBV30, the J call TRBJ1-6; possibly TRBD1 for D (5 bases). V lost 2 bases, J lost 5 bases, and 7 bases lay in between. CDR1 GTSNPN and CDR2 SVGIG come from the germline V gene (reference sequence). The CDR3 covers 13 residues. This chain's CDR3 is CAWSLQDNSPLHF. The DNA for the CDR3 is TGTGCCTGGAGTTTACAGGATAATTCACCCCTCCACTTT.

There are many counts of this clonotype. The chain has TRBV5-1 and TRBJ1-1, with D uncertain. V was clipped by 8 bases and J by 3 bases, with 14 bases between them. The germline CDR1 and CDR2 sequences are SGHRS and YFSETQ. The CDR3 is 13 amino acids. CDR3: CASQESTYTEAFF. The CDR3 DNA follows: TGCGCCAGTCAAGAGTCGACTTACACTGAAGCTTTCTTT.

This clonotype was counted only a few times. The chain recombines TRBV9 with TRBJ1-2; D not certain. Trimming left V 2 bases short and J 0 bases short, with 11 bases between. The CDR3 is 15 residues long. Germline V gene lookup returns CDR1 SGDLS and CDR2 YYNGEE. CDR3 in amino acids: CASSVGPKANYGYTF. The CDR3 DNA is TGTGCCAGCAGCGTCGGACCGAAAGCTAACTATGGCTACACCTTC.

The CDR3 region is CASSPERGYEQYF. DNA of the CDR3: TGTGCCAGCAGCCCCGAACGGGGCTACGAGCAGTACTTC. The rearrangement joins TRBV5-4 to TRBJ2-7, with D possibly matching TRBD2 (5 bases). In germline, CDR1 is SGHNT, CDR2 YYREEE (reference sequence). Trimming shortened V by 4 bases and J by 3 bases, and 11 bases separated the two germline ends. This CDR3 region has 13 residues.

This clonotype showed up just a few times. The CDR3 loop is CAISERNTQTDTEAFF. DNA of the CDR3: TGTGCCATCAGTGAAAGGAACACTCAGACAGACACTGAAGCTTTCTTT. V usage is TRBV10-3 and J usage is TRBJ1-1, with D possibly TRBD1 on 5 matching bases. The length of the CDR3 is 16 residues. V was shortened by 3 bases and J by 3 bases, with 17 bases between the two germline ends. CDR1 ENHRY and CDR2 SYGVKD come from the germline V gene.

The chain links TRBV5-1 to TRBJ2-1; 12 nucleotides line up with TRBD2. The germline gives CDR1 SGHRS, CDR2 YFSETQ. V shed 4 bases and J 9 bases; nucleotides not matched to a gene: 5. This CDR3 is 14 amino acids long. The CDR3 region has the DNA TGCGCCAGCAGCACACTAGCGGGAGGAAGTGAGCAGTTCTTC. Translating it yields CASSTLAGGSEQFF.

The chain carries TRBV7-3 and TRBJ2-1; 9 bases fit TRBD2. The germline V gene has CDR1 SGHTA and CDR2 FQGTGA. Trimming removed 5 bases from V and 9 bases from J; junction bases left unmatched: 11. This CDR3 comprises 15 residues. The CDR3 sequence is CASSLSGTSLAEQFF. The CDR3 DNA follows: TGTGCCAGCAGCCTCTCCGGGACTAGCCTGGCTGAGCAGTTCTTC.

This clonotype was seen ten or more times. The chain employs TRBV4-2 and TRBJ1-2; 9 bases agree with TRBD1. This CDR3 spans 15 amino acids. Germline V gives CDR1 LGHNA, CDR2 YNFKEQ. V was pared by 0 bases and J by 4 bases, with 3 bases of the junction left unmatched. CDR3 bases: TGTGCCAGCAGCCAAGAAACAGGGGGCCCCTATGGCTACACCTTC. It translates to CASSQETGGPYGYTF.

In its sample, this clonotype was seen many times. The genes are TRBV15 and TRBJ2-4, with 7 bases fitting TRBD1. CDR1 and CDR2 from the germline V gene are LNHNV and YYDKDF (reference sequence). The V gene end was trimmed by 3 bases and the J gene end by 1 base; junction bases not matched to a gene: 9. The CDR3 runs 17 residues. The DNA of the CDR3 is TGTGCCACCAGCAGTGAAAAGACAGGGAACGCCAAAAACATTCAGTACTTC. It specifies CATSSEKTGNAKNIQYF.

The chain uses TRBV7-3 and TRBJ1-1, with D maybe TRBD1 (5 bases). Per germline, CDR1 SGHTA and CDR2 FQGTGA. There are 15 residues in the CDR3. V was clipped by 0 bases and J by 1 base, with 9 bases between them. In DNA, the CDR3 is TGTGCCAGCAGCTTAACTCAGGGACCGAACACTGAAGCTTTCTTT. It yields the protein CASSLTQGPNTEAFF.

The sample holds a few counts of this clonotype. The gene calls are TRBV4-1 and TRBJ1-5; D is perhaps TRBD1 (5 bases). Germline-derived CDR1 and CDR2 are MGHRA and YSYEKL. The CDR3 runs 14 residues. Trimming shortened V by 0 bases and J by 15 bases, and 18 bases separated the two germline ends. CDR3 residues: CASSQDRGRIPMHF. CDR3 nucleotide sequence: TGCGCCAGCAGCCAAGATCGGGGCAGGATTCCTATGCATTTT.

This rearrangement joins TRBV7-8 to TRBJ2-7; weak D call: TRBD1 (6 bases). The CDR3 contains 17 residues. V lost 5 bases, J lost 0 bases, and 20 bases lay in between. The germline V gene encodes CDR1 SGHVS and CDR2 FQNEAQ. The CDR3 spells CASSQWGLQDSSYEQYF. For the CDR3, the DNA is TGTGCCAGCAGCCAATGGGGGTTGCAGGACAGCTCCTACGAGCAGTACTTC. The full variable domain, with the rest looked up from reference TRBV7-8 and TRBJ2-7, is GAGVSQSPRYKVAKRGQDVALRCDPISGHVSLFWYQQALGQGPEFLTYFQNEAQLDKSGLPSDRFFAERPEGSVSTLKIQRTQQEDSAVYLCASSQWGLQDSSYEQYFGPGTRLTVT.

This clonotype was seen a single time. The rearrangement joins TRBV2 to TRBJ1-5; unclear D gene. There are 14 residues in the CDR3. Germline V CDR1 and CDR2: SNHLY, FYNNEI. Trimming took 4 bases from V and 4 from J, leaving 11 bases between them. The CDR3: CASSGPTSNQPQHF. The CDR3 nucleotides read TGTGCCAGCAGTGGACCTACTTCTAATCAGCCCCAGCATTTT.

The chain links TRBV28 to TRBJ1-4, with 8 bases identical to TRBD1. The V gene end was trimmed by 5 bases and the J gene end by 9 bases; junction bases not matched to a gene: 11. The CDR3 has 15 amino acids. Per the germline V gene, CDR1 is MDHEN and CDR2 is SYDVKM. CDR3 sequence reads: CASSQRTGMNQKLFF. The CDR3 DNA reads TGTGCCAGCAGTCAACGGACAGGGATGAACCAAAAACTGTTTTTT.

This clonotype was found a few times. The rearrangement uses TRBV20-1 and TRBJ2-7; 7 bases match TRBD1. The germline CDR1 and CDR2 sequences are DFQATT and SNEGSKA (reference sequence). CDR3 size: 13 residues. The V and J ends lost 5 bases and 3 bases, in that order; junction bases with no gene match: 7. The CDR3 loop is CSAWAGGFYEQYF. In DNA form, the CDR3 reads TGCAGTGCTTGGGCAGGGGGATTCTACGAGCAGTACTTC.

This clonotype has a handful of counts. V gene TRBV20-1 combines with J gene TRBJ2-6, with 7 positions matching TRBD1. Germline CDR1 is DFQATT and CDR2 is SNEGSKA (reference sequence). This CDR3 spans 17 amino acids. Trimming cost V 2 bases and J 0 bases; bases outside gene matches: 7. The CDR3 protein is CSARSGQDNSGANVLTF. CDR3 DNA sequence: TGCAGTGCTAGATCCGGACAGGACAACTCTGGGGCCAACGTCCTGACTTTC.

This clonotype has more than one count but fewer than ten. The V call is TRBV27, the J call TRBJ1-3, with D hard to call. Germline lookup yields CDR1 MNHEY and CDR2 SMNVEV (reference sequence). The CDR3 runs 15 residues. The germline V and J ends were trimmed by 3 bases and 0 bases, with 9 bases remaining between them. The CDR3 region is CASSFDGFSGNTIYF. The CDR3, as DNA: TGTGCCAGCAGTTTCGACGGTTTCTCTGGAAACACCATATATTTT.

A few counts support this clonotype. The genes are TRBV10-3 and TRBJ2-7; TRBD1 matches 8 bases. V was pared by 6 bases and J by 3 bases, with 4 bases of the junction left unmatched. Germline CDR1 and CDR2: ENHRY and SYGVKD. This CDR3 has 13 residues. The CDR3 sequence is CAISPGTGYEQYF. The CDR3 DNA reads TGTGCCATCAGCCCGGGGACAGGCTACGAGCAGTACTTC.

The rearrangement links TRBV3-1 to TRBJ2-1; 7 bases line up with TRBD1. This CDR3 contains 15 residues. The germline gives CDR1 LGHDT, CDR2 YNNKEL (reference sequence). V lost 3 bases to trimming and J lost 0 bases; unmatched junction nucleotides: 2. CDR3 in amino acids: CASSHSGGSYNEQFF. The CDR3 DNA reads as TGTGCCAGCAGCCACTCAGGGGGCTCCTACAATGAGCAGTTCTTC.

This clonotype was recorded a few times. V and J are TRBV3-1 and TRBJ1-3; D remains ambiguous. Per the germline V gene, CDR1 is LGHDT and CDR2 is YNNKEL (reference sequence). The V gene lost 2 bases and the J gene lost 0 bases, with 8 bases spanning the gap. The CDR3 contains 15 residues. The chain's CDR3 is CASSQILYSGNTIYF. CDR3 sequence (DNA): TGTGCCAGCAGCCAAATCTTATACTCTGGAAACACCATATATTTT.

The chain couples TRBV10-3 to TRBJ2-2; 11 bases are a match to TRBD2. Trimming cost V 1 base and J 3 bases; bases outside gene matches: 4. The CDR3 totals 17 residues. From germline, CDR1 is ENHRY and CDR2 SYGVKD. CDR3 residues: CAISELGLAEDTGELFF. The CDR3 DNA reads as TGTGCCATCAGTGAGTTGGGACTAGCGGAGGACACCGGGGAGCTGTTTTTT.